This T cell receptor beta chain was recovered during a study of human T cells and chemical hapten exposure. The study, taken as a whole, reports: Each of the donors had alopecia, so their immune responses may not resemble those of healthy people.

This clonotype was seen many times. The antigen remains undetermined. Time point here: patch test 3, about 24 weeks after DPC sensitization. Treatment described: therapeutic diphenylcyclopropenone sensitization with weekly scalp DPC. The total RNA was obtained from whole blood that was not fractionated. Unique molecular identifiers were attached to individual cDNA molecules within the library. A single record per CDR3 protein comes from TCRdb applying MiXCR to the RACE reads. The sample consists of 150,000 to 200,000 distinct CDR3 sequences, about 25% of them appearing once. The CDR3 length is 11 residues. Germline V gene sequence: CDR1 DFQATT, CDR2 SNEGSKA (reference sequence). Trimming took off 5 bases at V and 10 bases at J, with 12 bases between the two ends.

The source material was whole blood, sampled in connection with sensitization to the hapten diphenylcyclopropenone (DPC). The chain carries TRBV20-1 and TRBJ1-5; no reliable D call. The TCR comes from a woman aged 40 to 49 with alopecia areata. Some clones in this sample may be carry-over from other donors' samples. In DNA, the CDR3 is TGCAGTGCTTCCCCAGCGGGCCCCCAGCATTTT. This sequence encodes CSASPAGPQHF.